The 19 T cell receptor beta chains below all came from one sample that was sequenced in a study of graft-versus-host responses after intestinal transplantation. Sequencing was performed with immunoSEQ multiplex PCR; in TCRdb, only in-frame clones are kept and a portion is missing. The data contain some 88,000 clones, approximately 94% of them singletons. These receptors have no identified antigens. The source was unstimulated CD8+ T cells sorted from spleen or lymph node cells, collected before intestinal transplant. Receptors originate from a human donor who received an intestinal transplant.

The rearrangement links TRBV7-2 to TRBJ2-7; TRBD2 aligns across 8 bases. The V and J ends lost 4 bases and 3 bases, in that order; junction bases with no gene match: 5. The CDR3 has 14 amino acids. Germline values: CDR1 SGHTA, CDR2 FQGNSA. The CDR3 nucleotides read TGTGCCAGCAGCTCGGGACTAGTTATCTACGAGCAGTACTTC. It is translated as CASSSGLVIYEQYF.

The chain's CDR3 is CAKQGDETQYF. The DNA of the CDR3 is TGCGCCAAACAGGGAGATGAGACCCAGTACTTC. The V call is TRBV5-1, the J call TRBJ2-5; possible D gene TRBD1, 6 bases. Deletions cut 9 bases from V and 5 bases from J, with 11 bases between. CDR3 size: 11 residues. The germline V gene has CDR1 SGHRS and CDR2 YFSETQ.

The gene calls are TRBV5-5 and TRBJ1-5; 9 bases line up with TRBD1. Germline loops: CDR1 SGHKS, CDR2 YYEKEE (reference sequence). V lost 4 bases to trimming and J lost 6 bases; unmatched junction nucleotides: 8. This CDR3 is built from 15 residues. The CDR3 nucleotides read TGTGCCAGCAGCCCCGGACAGGGGCTGCGTCAGCCCCAGCATTTT. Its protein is CASSPGQGLRQPQHF.

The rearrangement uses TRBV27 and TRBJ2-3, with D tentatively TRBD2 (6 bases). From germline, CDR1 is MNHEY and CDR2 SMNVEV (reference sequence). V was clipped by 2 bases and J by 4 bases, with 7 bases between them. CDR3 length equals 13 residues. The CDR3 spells CASSLGGSDTQYF. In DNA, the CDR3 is TGTGCCAGCAGTTTAGGGGGGTCAGATACGCAGTATTTT.

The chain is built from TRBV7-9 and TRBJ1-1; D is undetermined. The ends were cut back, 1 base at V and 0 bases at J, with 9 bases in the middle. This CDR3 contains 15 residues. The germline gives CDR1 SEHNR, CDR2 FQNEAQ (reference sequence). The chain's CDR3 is CASSLERAMNTEAFF. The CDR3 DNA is TGTGCCAGCAGCTTAGAGAGAGCCATGAACACTGAAGCTTTCTTT.

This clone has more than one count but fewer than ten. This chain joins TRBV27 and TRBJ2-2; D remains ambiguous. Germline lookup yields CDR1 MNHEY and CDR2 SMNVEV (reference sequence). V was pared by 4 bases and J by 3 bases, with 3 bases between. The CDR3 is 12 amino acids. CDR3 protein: CASSSYTGELFF. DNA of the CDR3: TGTGCCAGCAGTTCGTACACCGGGGAGCTGTTTTTT.

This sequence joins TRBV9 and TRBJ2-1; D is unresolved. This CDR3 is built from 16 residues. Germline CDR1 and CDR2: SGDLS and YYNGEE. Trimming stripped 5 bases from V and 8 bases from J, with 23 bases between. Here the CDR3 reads CASSIASSPTFDEQFF. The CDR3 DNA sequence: TGTGCCAGCAGTATTGCTAGTTCCCCTACCTTCGATGAGCAGTTCTTC.

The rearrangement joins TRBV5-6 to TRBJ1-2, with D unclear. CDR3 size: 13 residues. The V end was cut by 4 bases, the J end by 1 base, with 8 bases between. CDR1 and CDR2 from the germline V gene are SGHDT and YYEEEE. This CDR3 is CASSPENNYGYTF. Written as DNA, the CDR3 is TGTGCCAGCAGCCCGGAGAATAACTATGGCTACACCTTC.

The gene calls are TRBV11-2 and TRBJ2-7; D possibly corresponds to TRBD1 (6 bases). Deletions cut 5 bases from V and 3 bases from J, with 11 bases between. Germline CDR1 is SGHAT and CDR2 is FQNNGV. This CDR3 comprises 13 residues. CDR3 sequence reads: CASSPRDNYEQYF. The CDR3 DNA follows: TGTGCCAGCAGCCCCCGGGACAACTACGAGCAGTACTTC.

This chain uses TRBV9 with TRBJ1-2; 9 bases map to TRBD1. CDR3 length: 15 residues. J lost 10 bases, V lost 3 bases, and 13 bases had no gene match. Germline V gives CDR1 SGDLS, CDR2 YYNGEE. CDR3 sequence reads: CASSAAPKTGGAYTF. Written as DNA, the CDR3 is TGTGCCAGCAGCGCCGCTCCTAAGACAGGGGGTGCCTACACCTTC.

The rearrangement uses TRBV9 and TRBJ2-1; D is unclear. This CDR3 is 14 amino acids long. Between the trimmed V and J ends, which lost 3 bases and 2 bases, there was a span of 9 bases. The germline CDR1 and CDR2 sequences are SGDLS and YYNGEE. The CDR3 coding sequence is TGTGCCAGCAGCGGTAGCCCTACCTACAATGAGCAGTTCTTC. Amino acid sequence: CASSGSPTYNEQFF.

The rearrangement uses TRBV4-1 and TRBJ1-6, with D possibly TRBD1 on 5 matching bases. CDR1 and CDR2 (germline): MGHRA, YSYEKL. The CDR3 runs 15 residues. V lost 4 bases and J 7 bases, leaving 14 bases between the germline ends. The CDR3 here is CASSPDGGGNSPLHF. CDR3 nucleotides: TGCGCCAGCAGCCCTGATGGGGGAGGGAATTCACCCCTCCACTTT.

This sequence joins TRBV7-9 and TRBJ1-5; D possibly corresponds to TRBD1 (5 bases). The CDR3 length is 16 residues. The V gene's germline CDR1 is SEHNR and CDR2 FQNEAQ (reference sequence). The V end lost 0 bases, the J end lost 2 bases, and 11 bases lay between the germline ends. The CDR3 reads CASSLAGGAGNQPQHF. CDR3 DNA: TGTGCCAGCAGCTTAGCCGGGGGAGCGGGCAATCAGCCCCAGCATTTT.

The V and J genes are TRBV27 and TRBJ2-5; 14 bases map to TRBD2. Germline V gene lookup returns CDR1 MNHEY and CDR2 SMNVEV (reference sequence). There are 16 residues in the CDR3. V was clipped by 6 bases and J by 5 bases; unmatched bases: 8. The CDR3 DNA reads TGTGCCAGCAGCCAGCGACTAGCGGGGGGGGATGAGACCCAGTACTTC. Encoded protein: CASSQRLAGGDETQYF.

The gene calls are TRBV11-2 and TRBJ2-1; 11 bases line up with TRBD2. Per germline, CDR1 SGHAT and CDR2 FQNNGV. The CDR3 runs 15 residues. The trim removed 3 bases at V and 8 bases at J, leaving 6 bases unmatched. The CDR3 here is CASSFGLAGGDEQFF. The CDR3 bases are TGTGCCAGCAGCTTTGGATTAGCGGGGGGGGATGAGCAGTTCTTC. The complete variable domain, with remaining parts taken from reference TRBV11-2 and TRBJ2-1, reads EAGVAQSPRYKIIEKRQSVAFWCNPISGHATLYWYQQILGQGPKLLIQFQNNGVVDDSQLPKDRFSAERLKGVDSTLKIQPAKLEDSAVYLCASSFGLAGGDEQFFGPGTRLTVL.

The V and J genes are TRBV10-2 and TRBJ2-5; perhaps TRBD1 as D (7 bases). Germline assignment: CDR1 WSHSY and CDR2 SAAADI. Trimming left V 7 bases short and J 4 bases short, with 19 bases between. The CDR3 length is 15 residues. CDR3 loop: CASTSTGEVGETQYF. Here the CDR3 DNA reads TGCGCCAGCACTTCTACAGGGGAGGTCGGAGAGACCCAGTACTTC.

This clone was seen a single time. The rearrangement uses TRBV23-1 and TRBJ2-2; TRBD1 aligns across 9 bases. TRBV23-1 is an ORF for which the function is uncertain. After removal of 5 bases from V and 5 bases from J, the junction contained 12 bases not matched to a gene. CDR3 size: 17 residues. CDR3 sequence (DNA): TGCGCCAGCAGTTTTCAAACCGGGACAGGGAAAACCGGGGAGCTGTTTTTT. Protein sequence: CASSFQTGTGKTGELFF.

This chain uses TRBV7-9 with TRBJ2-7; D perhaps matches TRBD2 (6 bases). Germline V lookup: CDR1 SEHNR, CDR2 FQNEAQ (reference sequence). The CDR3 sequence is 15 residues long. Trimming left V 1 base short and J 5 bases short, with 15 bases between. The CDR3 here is CASSLVGGVGNEQYF. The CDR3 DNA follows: TGTGCCAGCAGCTTAGTGGGCGGGGTTGGGAACGAGCAGTACTTC.

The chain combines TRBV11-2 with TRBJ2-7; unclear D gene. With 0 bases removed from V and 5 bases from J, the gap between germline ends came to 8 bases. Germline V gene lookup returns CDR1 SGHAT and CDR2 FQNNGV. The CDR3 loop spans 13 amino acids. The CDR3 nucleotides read TGTGCCAGCAGCTTAGAGGGCTTCCACGAGCAGTACTTC. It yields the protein CASSLEGFHEQYF.